This passage covers 15 T cell receptor beta chains from one sample sequenced in a study of T-cell memory formation after mild COVID-19. In TCRdb, the 5' RACE reads were re-called with MiXCR into one record per CDR3 protein. Seen here are about 260,000 distinct CDR3 sequences, 15% to 20% observed once, and the top ten hold approximately 23%. Sample: PBMCs or a T cell subset sorted from them (not recorded which). The receptors originated from a man younger than 35 who had mild COVID-19 (a few samples of this study predate the infection). Cell type and time point are not known.

V usage is TRBV7-3 and J usage is TRBJ2-5, with D tentatively TRBD1 (5 bases). Germline values: CDR1 SGHTA, CDR2 FQGTGA. The CDR3 extends over 16 amino acids. V dropped 5 bases and J dropped 3 bases, with 19 bases sitting between them. CDR3 sequence (DNA): TGTGCCAGCAGCCCGCAGGGTCCTGTTGGAGAAGAGACCCAGTACTTC. Translation: CASSPQGPVGEETQYF.

This clonotype was observed a few times. CDR3 nucleotides: TGTGCCAGCAGCCGCGCCGGCGGGGCAGGCGAGCAGTACTTC. Its translation is CASSRAGGAGEQYF. The chain couples TRBV7-9 to TRBJ2-7; D possibly corresponds to TRBD2 (6 bases). There are 14 residues in the CDR3. The V and J ends lost 5 bases and 6 bases respectively, with 17 bases between them. Germline CDR1 reads SEHNR; CDR2 reads FQNEAQ (reference sequence).

This clonotype was seen a handful of times. The chain combines TRBV5-1 with TRBJ1-2; no clear D gene. This CDR3 contains 17 residues. The germline gives CDR1 SGHRS, CDR2 YFSETQ. V lost 3 bases to trimming and J lost 5 bases, with 23 bases between them. In DNA, the CDR3 is TGCGCCAGCAGCTGGGGAGCTGTAAAGACGGACGTTTATGGCTACACCTTC. It yields the protein CASSWGAVKTDVYGYTF.

This clonotype was observed a handful of times. The chain uses TRBV10-3 and TRBJ2-1; 9 bases are shared with TRBD1. The CDR3 is 15 amino acids. Germline CDR1 is ENHRY and CDR2 is SYGVKD. The V gene end was trimmed by 5 bases and the J gene end by 2 bases; junction bases not matched to a gene: 4. In nucleotides, the CDR3 is TGTGCCATCAGTCCGGGACAGGGAGCCTACAATGAGCAGTTCTTC. Translated: CAISPGQGAYNEQFF.

This clonotype was picked up many times. The V gene is TRBV20-1, the J gene TRBJ1-1, with a weak D call TRBD1 (5 bases). The germline V gene encodes CDR1 DFQATT and CDR2 SNEGSKA (reference sequence). This CDR3 is built from 15 residues. Trimming took off 0 bases at V and 5 bases at J, with 16 bases between the two ends. The CDR3 region has the DNA TGCAGTGCTAGAGATGTAGGCCCAGGGAGGACTGAAGCTTTCTTT. Its protein product is CSARDVGPGRTEAFF.

V gene TRBV7-9 combines with J gene TRBJ2-1; the match to TRBD2 covers 7 bases. CDR1 is SEHNR and CDR2 is FQNEAQ in the germline V gene (reference sequence). Trimming took 4 bases from V and 8 from J; bases not matched to a gene: 5. This CDR3 is 13 amino acids long. DNA of the CDR3: TGTGCCAGCAGCTCAACTAGCGACTATGAGCAGTTCTTC. Translated, it gives CASSSTSDYEQFF.

This clonotype showed up just a few times. V and J are TRBV20-1 and TRBJ1-2; tentatively, D is TRBD1 (6 bases). Between the trimmed V and J ends, which lost 8 bases and 8 bases, there was a span of 21 bases. This CDR3 is built from 13 residues. Per germline, CDR1 DFQATT and CDR2 SNEGSKA (reference sequence). The CDR3 sequence: CSCPVPGQRGYTF. In nucleotides, the CDR3 is TGCAGTTGCCCCGTTCCGGGACAACGCGGCTACACCTTC.

The sample holds many counts of this clonotype. This sequence joins TRBV5-5 and TRBJ2-4, with D perhaps matching TRBD1 (6 bases). CDR3 length equals 12 residues. The V gene's germline CDR1 is SGHKS and CDR2 YYEKEE (reference sequence). Trimming cost V 2 bases and J 15 bases, with 15 bases left between them. The CDR3 bases are TGTGCCAGCAGCTTAGGGACACCCGGAGGGTACTTC. Its translation: CASSLGTPGGYF.

The chain links TRBV4-1 to TRBJ2-7; 7 nucleotides line up with TRBD2. The CDR3 totals 19 residues. The junction had 15 bases not matched to a gene; V was cut back by 1 base and J by 0 bases. Germline CDR1 MGHRA, CDR2 YSYEKL. In nucleotides, the CDR3 is TGCGCCAGCAGCCAAGCCGTACCGGCCCAGGCGGGGGACTCCTACGAGCAGTACTTC. Its translation: CASSQAVPAQAGDSYEQYF.

The CDR3 DNA sequence: TGTGCCAGCAGCTTAGGGCGGCACAATGAGCAGTTCTTC. It translates to CASSLGRHNEQFF. This rearrangement joins TRBV7-9 to TRBJ2-1; D remains unclear. The germline V and J ends were trimmed by 1 base and 5 bases, with 6 bases remaining between them. The CDR3 is made up of 13 amino acids. Germline CDR1 reads SEHNR; CDR2 reads FQNEAQ (reference sequence). The full variable domain, with the rest looked up from reference TRBV7-9 and TRBJ2-1, is DTGVSQNPRHKITKRGQNVTFRCDPISEHNRLYWYRQTLGQGPEFLTYFQNEAQLEKSRLLSDRFSAERPKGSFSTLEIQRTEQGDSAMYLCASSLGRHNEQFFGPGTRLTVL.

This clonotype was seen many times. The chain employs TRBV7-2 and TRBJ1-1, with unresolved D. The CDR3 covers 14 residues. Germline V CDR1 and CDR2: SGHTA, FQGNSA. Between the trimmed V and J ends, which lost 2 bases and 4 bases, there was a span of 11 bases. DNA for the CDR3: TGTGCCAGCAGCTTAAAGGGCGGGAGCACTGAAGCTTTCTTT. This sequence encodes CASSLKGGSTEAFF.

This clonotype was seen ten or more times. The J gene is TRBJ2-5, the V gene TRBV20-1, with a tentative D call TRBD1 (6 bases). Trimming left V 2 bases short and J 2 bases short, with 6 bases between. This CDR3 is 12 amino acids long. Germline loops: CDR1 DFQATT, CDR2 SNEGSKA (reference sequence). As DNA, the CDR3 is TGCAGTGCTAGACAGGGGCAAGAGACCCAGTACTTC. Its translation: CSARQGQETQYF.

In this sample, this clonotype turned up a few times. This sequence joins TRBV7-2 and TRBJ2-1; possibly TRBD1 or TRBD2 for D (6 bases each). The CDR3 is 13 residues long. Per the germline V gene, CDR1 is SGHTA and CDR2 is FQGNSA. With 1 base removed from V and 10 bases from J, the gap between germline ends came to 11 bases. CDR3 residues: CASSLGGAREQFF. In DNA, the CDR3 is TGTGCCAGCAGCTTAGGGGGGGCTCGGGAGCAGTTCTTC.

This clonotype was counted many times. The genes are TRBV12-3 or TRBV12-4 and TRBJ2-5, with D perhaps matching TRBD2 (5 bases). The CDR3 loop spans 12 amino acids. V was clipped by 9 bases and J by 7 bases, with 15 bases between them. The CDR3 spells CARRETFVTQYF. The CDR3 DNA follows: TGTGCCAGGAGGGAAACCTTTGTGACCCAGTACTTC.

This clonotype was counted many times. The V and J genes are TRBV2 and TRBJ2-1; D gene uncertain. V was cut by 6 bases and J by 0 bases, with 6 bases left in between. CDR1 is SNHLY, CDR2 FYNNEI, per germline. There are 13 residues in the CDR3. CDR3 amino acids: CASSRSSYNEQFF. CDR3 nucleotides: TGTGCCAGCAGCCGGAGCTCCTACAATGAGCAGTTCTTC.